The following is a TCR beta chain sequence with its context. The assay was immunoSEQ multiplex PCR, and TCRdb's table has in-frame clones only and misses some. This sample has 11,000 to 15,000 clones; about 36% occur once, and the top ten carry 0.85% to 1.2%. This entry comes from a study of graft-versus-host responses after intestinal transplantation. Findings and limits, study-wide: When patients had graft-donor T cell macrochimerism, their allografts held high graft-versus-host to host-versus-graft clonal ratios.

Sorting of proliferating CFSE-low CD3+CD4+ and CD3+CD8+ responders took place after the reaction. The V segment lost 6 bases and the J segment 3 bases; nucleotides outside the gene matches: 10. This CDR3 comprises 16 residues. Germline V gene lookup returns CDR1 MGHDK and CDR2 SYGVNS. The specimen comprised alloreactive CD4+ T cells from a mixed lymphocyte reaction culture, sampled before intestinal transplant. Stated subset: CFSE-low proliferating T cells sorted from approximately 6-day pre-transplant mixed lymphocyte reaction (GvH or HvG direction). The chain uses TRBV25-1 and TRBJ2-3, with 9 bases identical to TRBD2. The clonotype originates from a human patient who received an intestinal transplant. The CDR3 DNA reads TGTGCCAGCAGCGGGGCGGGGGGGGGTTGGACAGATACGCAGTATTTT. Amino acids: CASSGAGGGWTDTQYF. The full variable domain, with the rest looked up from reference TRBV25-1 and TRBJ2-3, is EADIYQTPRYLVIGTGKKITLECSQTMGHDKMYWYQQDPGMELHLIHYSYGVNSTEKGDLSSESTVSRIRTEHFPLTLESARPSHTSQYLCASSGAGGGWTDTQYFGPGTRLTVL.